The subject of this entry is one T cell receptor (beta chain). This record comes from a study of T cell changes during pregnancy in multiple sclerosis. CDR3 length: 15 amino acids. Germline lookup yields CDR1 SEHNR and CDR2 FQNEAQ (reference sequence). V was clipped by 5 bases and J by 4 bases, with 17 bases between them. Measured with immunoSEQ multiplex PCR; TCRdb has only the in-frame clones, and not every one. The sample has fewer than 60,000 clones, roughly 94% seen once. This sequence was found in a female donor with multiple sclerosis, enrolled in a pregnancy study. This rearrangement joins TRBV7-9 to TRBJ1-2; D is undetermined. Material: CD4+ T cells from peripheral blood mononuclear cells, obtained in the third trimester of pregnancy. CDR3 in amino acids: CASSLLVGSSYGYTF. As DNA, the CDR3 is TGTGCCAGCAGCCTGCTGGTTGGGTCTAGCTATGGCTACACCTTC.